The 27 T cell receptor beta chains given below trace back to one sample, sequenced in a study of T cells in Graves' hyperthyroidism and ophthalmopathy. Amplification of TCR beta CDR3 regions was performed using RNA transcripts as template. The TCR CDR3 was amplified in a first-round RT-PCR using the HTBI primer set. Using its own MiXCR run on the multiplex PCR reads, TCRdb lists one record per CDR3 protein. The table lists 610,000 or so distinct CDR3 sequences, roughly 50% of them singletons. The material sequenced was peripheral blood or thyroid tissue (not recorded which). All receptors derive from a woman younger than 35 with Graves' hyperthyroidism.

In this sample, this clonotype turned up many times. The CDR3 coding sequence is TGTGCCAGCAGTTTAGGAGGAGGGCCTGGCTATTCACCCCTCCACTTT. As protein: CASSLGGGPGYSPLHF. The J gene is TRBJ1-6, the V gene TRBV12-3 or TRBV12-4; D is uncertain. The V gene lost 1 base and the J gene lost 8 bases, with 15 bases spanning the gap. The CDR3 is made up of 16 amino acids.

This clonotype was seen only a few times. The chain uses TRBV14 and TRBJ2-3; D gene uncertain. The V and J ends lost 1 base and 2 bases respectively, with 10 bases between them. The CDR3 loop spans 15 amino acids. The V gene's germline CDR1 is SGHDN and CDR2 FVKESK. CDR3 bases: TGTGCCAGCAGCCAAGTTCTCCTTTCCACAGATACGCAGTATTTT. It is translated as CASSQVLLSTDTQYF.

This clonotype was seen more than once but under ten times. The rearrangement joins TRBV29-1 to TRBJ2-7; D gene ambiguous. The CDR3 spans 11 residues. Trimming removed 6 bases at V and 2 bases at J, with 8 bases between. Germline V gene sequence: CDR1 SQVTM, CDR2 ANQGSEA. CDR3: CSVAGPYEQYF. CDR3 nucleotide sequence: TGCAGCGTCGCCGGTCCCTACGAGCAGTACTTC.

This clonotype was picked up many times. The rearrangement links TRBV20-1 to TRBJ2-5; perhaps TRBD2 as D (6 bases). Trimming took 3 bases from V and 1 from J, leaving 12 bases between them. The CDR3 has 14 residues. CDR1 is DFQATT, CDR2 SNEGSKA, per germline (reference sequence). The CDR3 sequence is CSARVGLLQETQYF. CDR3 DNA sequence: TGCAGTGCTAGGGTGGGACTCCTCCAAGAGACCCAGTACTTC.

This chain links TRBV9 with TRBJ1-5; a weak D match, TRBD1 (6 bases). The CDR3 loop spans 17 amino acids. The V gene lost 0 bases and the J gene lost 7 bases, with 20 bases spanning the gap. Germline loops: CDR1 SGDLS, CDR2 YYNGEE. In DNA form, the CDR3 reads TGTGCCAGCAGCGTAGCGGGGAGGGGGACCGGGGGGCAGCCCCAGCATTTT. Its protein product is CASSVAGRGTGGQPQHF.

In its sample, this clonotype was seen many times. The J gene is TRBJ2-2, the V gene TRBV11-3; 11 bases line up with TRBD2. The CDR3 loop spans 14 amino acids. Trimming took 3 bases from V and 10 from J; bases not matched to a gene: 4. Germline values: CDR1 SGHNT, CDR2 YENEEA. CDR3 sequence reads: CASSLGTSGPELFF. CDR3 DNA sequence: TGTGCCAGCAGCTTGGGGACTAGCGGCCCGGAGCTGTTTTTT.

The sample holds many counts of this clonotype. CDR3 coding DNA: TGCAGTGCTCGGGACACTATCACCGGGGAGCTGTTTTTT. Translated: CSARDTITGELFF. The J gene is TRBJ2-2, the V gene TRBV20-1; D is possibly TRBD1 (6 bases). The germline V gene has CDR1 DFQATT and CDR2 SNEGSKA (reference sequence). The CDR3 totals 13 residues. The V and J ends lost 5 bases and 4 bases respectively, with 11 bases between them.

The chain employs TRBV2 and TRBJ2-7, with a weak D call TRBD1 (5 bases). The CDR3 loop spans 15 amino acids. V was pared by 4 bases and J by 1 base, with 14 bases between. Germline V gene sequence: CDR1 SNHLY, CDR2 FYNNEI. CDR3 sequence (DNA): TGTGCCAGCAGTGCAGCAGGGTTAACATCCTACGAGCAGTACTTC. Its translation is CASSAAGLTSYEQYF.

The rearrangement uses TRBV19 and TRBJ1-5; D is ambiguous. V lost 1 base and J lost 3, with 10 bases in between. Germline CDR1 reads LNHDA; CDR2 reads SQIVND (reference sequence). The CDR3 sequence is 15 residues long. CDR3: CASSIGGQVNQPQHF. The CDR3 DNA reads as TGTGCCAGTAGTATAGGCGGGCAGGTCAATCAGCCCCAGCATTTT.

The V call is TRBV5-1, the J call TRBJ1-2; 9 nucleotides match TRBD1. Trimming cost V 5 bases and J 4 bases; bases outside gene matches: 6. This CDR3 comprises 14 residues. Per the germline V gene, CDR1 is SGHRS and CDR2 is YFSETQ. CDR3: CASSRDRVIYGYTF. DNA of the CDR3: TGCGCCAGCAGTCGGGACAGGGTTATCTATGGCTACACCTTC.

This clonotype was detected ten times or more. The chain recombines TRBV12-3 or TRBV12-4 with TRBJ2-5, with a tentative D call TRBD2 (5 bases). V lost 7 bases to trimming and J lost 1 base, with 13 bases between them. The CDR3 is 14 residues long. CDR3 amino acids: CASTKEGSQETQYF. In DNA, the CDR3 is TGTGCCAGCACTAAAGAGGGTTCCCAAGAGACCCAGTACTTC.

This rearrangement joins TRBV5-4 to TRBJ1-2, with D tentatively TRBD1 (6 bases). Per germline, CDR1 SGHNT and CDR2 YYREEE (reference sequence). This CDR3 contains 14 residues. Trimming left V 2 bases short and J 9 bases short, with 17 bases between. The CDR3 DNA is TGTGCCAGCAGCTTCGGACAGCAGGGCCAGAGCTACACCTTC. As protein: CASSFGQQGQSYTF.

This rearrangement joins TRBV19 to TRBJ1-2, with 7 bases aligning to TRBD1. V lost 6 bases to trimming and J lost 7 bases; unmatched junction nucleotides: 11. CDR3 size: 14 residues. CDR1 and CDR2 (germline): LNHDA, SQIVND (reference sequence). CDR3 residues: CASRSVGPGGGYTF. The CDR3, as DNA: TGTGCCAGTAGATCGGTCGGGCCAGGGGGTGGCTACACCTTC.

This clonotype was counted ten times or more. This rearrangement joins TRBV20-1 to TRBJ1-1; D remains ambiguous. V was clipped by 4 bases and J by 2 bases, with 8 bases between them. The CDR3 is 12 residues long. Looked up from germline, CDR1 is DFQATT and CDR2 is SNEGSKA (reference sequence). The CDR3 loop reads CSAKSENTEAFF. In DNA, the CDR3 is TGCAGTGCTAAAAGTGAAAACACTGAAGCTTTCTTT.

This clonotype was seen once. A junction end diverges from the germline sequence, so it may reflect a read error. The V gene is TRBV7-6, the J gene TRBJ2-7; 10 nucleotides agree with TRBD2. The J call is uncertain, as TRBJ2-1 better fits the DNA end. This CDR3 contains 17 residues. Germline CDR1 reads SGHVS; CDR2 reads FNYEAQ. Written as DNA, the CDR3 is TGCGCCAGCAGCATGCTCGTTCTAGCGGGAGTAAACAATGAGCAGTTCTTC. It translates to CASSMLVLAGVNNEQFF.

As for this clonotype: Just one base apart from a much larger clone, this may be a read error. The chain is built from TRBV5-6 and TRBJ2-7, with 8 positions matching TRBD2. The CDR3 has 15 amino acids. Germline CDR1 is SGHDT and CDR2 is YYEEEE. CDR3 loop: CTSSGSRDRIYEQYF. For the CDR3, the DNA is TGTACCAGCAGCGGGAGCCGAGACAGAATCTACGAGCAGTACTTC.

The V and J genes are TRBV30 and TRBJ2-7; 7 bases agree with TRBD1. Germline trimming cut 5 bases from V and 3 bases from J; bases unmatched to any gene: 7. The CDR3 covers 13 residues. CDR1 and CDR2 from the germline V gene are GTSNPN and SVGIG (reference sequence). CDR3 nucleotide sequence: TGTGCCTGGGACAGGGTTAATGGCTACGAGCAGTACTTC. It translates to CAWDRVNGYEQYF.

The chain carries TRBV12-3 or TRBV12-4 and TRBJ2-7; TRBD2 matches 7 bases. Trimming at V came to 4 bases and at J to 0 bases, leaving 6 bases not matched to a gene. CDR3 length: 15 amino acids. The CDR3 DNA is TGTGCCAGCAGTTCTGCGCGGGGGAGCTCCTACGAGCAGTACTTC. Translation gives CASSSARGSSYEQYF.

CDR3 DNA: TGTGCCAGCAGCTTAGCAGGGACAGGAGCGAGAGAGCAGTACTTC. Translated: CASSLAGTGAREQYF. The genes are TRBV7-9 and TRBJ2-7, with TRBD1 matching over 8 bases. The CDR3 is 15 amino acids. Germline CDR1 SEHNR, CDR2 FQNEAQ (reference sequence). Germline trimming cut 0 bases from V and 7 bases from J; bases unmatched to any gene: 8. The full variable domain, its missing parts supplied by reference TRBV7-9 and TRBJ2-7, is DTGVSQNPRHKITKRGQNVTFRCDPISEHNRLYWYRQTLGQGPEFLTYFQNEAQLEKSRLLSDRFSAERPKGSFSTLEIQRTEQGDSAMYLCASSLAGTGAREQYFGPGTRLTVT.

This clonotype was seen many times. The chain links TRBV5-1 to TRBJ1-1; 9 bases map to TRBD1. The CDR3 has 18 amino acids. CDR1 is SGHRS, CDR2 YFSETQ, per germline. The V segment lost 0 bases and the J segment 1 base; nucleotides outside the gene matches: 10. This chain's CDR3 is CASSLGTWATGGNTEAFF. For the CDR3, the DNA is TGCGCCAGCAGCTTGGGAACGTGGGCGACAGGGGGGAACACTGAAGCTTTCTTT.

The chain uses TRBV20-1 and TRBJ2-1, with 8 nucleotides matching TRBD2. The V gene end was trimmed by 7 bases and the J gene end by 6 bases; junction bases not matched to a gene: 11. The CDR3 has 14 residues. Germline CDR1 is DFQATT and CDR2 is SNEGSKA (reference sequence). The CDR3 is CSVVDVAGTNEQFF. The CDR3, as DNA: TGCAGTGTTGTCGACGTAGCGGGAACCAATGAGCAGTTCTTC.

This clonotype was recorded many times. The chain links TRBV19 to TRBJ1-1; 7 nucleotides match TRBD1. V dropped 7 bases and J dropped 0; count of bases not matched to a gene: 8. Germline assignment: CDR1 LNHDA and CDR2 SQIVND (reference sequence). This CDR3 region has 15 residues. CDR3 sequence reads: CASNEAGGMNTEAFF. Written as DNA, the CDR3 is TGTGCCAGTAACGAGGCAGGGGGGATGAACACTGAAGCTTTCTTT.

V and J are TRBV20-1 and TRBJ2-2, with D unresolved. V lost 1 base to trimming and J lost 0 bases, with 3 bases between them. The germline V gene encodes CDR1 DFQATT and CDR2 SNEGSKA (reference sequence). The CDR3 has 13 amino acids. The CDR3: CSARAANTGELFF. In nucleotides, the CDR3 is TGCAGTGCTAGAGCGGCGAACACCGGGGAGCTGTTTTTT.

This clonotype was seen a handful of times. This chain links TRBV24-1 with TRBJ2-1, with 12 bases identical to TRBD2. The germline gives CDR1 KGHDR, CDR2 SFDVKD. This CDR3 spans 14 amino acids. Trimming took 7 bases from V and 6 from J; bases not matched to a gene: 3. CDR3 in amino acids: CATSQTSGGNEQFF. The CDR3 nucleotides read TGTGCCACCAGCCAGACTAGCGGGGGCAATGAGCAGTTCTTC.

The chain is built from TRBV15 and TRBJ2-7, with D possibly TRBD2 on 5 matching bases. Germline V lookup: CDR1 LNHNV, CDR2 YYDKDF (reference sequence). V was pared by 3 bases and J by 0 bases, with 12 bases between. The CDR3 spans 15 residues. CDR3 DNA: TGTGCCACCAGCAGCGAGACGGGAAGCTCCTACGAGCAGTACTTC. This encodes CATSSETGSSYEQYF.

For the CDR3, the DNA is TGTGCCAGCAGCCAAGCCGCGGGAGGGCTCACAGATACGCAGTATTTT. Encoded protein: CASSQAAGGLTDTQYF. This chain uses TRBV4-2 with TRBJ2-3, with 9 bases matching TRBD2. The V gene end was trimmed by 1 base and the J gene end by 2 bases; junction bases not matched to a gene: 4. CDR1 and CDR2 (germline): LGHNA, YNFKEQ. CDR3 length: 16 amino acids.

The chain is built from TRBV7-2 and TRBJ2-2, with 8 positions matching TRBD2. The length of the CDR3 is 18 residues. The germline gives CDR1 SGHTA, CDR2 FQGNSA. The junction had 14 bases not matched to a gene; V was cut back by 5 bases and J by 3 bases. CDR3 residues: CASSPGIKAGVDTGELFF. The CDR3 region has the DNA TGTGCCAGCAGCCCAGGTATAAAAGCGGGAGTGGACACCGGGGAGCTGTTTTTT.